The source of this TCR beta chain is a study of OX40 agonist ivuxolimab in advanced cancers. The CDR3 covers 15 residues. V was pared by 0 bases and J by 4 bases, with 3 bases of the junction left unmatched. CDR1 SGHRS and CDR2 YFSETQ come from the germline V gene. This clone appeared a single time. Sequencing used immunoSEQ multiplex PCR; TCRdb keeps in-frame clones, though not all of them. This table has roughly 68,000 clones, 75% to 90% appearing once. The sequenced sample was CD4+ or CD8+ T cells sorted from blood, obtained in a trial of the OX40 agonist ivuxolimab. The rearrangement uses TRBV5-1 and TRBJ2-2, with TRBD1 identical over 7 bases. The receptor was derived from an adult with an advanced solid tumor such as melanoma, head and neck, liver or kidney cancer. The CDR3 here is CASSLDRGPTGELFF. Here the CDR3 DNA reads TGCGCCAGCAGCTTGGATAGGGGGCCCACCGGGGAGCTGTTTTTT.